This T cell receptor beta chain appears in the sequencing data of a study of shared clonotypes between healthy human individuals. Findings and limits, study-wide: A generally larger estimated richness was seen in naive subsets than in memory subsets.

Comments on this clone: The target antigen is unknown.

The CDR3 consists of 13 residues. Per germline, CDR1 SGHRS and CDR2 YFSETQ. V was pared by 6 bases and J by 2 bases, with 11 bases between. Assay: immunoSEQ multiplex PCR; the TCRdb copy retains only in-frame clones and omits some. The top ten hold 0.95% to 1.5% of the sample, which has about 1,500,000 clones, more than 95% seen once. This sequence joins TRBV5-1 and TRBJ2-5, with a tentative D call TRBD1 (5 bases). The sample was naive CD4+ T cells sorted from blood. The subset: CD45RA+ positively selected. The sequence was obtained from a man aged 30 to 39 in good health. CDR3 in amino acids: CASTGQIQETQYF. The CDR3 nucleotides are TGCGCCAGCACAGGGCAGATACAAGAGACCCAGTACTTC. The variable domain in full, completed from reference TRBV5-1 and TRBJ2-5, reads KAGVTQTPRYLIKTRGQQVTLSCSPISGHRSVSWYQQTPGQGLQFLFEYFSETQRNKGNFPGRFSGRQFSNSRSEMNVSTLELGDSALYLCASTGQIQETQYFGPGTRLLVL.